Following are 20 T cell receptor beta chains from one sample sequenced in a study of blood T cell repertoires in COVID-19. TCRdb's copy holds only in-frame clones and misses some; the assay was immunoSEQ multiplex PCR. The repertoire consists of some 240,000 clones, with around 87% occurring once and the leading ten covering around 3.3%. Sequencing was carried out using PBMCs or T cells enriched from blood (not recorded which). The source of these receptors is a woman in her thirties or forties with acute COVID-19.

The V call is TRBV5-1, the J call TRBJ1-1; no firm D call. Trimming removed 1 base from V and 0 bases from J, with 7 bases in between. There are 14 residues in the CDR3. The germline V gene has CDR1 SGHRS and CDR2 YFSETQ. CDR3 nucleotide sequence: TGCGCCAGCAGCTTGTCCTTTATGAACACTGAAGCTTTCTTT. It yields the protein CASSLSFMNTEAFF. Complete variable domain (other parts from reference TRBV5-1 and TRBJ1-1): KAGVTQTPRYLIKTRGQQVTLSCSPISGHRSVSWYQQTPGQGLQFLFEYFSETQRNKGNFPGRFSGRQFSNSRSEMNVSTLELGDSALYLCASSLSFMNTEAFFGQGTRLTVV.

This clone was recorded a few times. The chain carries TRBV6-5 and TRBJ2-5; possible D gene TRBD2, 5 bases. There are 16 residues in the CDR3. Germline CDR1 reads MNHEY; CDR2 reads SVGAGI. Trimming removed 0 bases from V and 5 bases from J, with 16 bases in between. The CDR3 sequence is CASSYSGGGQSETQYF. CDR3 nucleotide sequence: TGTGCCAGCAGTTACTCGGGCGGCGGGCAGAGCGAGACCCAGTACTTC.

The rearrangement joins TRBV11-2 to TRBJ2-2; the D is unclear. Germline CDR1 is SGHAT and CDR2 is FQNNGV. CDR3 length: 15 amino acids. Trimming stripped 0 bases from V and 4 bases from J, with 9 bases between. The CDR3 spells CASSLDWPGTGELFF. CDR3 DNA: TGTGCCAGCAGCTTAGATTGGCCTGGCACCGGGGAGCTGTTTTTT. The entire variable domain, with the rest obtained from reference TRBV11-2 and TRBJ2-2, is as follows: EAGVAQSPRYKIIEKRQSVAFWCNPISGHATLYWYQQILGQGPKLLIQFQNNGVVDDSQLPKDRFSAERLKGVDSTLKIQPAKLEDSAVYLCASSLDWPGTGELFFGEGSRLTVL.

V and J are TRBV6-5 and TRBJ1-2; D unresolved. Germline lookup yields CDR1 MNHEY and CDR2 SVGAGI. This CDR3 is 14 amino acids long. Trimming left V 8 bases short and J 2 bases short, with 15 bases between. The CDR3 nucleotides are TGTGCCAGCGCCGATTATCGGCGGAACTATGGCTACACCTTC. Translated, it gives CASADYRRNYGYTF.

This sequence joins TRBV5-6 and TRBJ2-1; TRBD2 aligns across 8 bases. Trimming removed 4 bases from V and 10 bases from J; junction bases left unmatched: 4. The length of the CDR3 is 12 residues. The germline V gene encodes CDR1 SGHDT and CDR2 YYEEEE. The CDR3 spells CASSGTSYEQFF. CDR3 DNA sequence: TGTGCCAGCAGCGGGACTAGTTACGAGCAGTTCTTC.

As for this clone: This sample also contains other DNA sequences that code for the same CDR3. This chain connects TRBV7-8 to TRBJ2-3; 7 positions match TRBD1. The CDR3 loop spans 16 amino acids. From germline, CDR1 is SGHVS and CDR2 FQNEAQ. V was pared by 1 base and J by 2 bases, with 6 bases of the junction left unmatched. The CDR3 DNA reads as TGTGCCAGCAGCTTAGTTACGGGACAGAACACAGATACGCAGTATTTT. It codes for CASSLVTGQNTDTQYF.

The chain has TRBV12-3 or TRBV12-4 and TRBJ1-2; TRBD1 agrees at 9 bases. V lost 6 bases to trimming and J lost 7 bases; unmatched junction nucleotides: 6. CDR3 length: 13 residues. CDR3 residues: CASSRTGDAGYTF. The CDR3 DNA is TGTGCCAGCAGCCGGACAGGGGATGCTGGCTACACCTTC.

V and J are TRBV20-1 and TRBJ1-1; 7 positions agree with TRBD1. CDR1 is DFQATT, CDR2 SNEGSKA, per germline (reference sequence). Losses at the gene ends were 3 bases for V and 5 bases for J; bases not matched to a gene: 12. This CDR3 contains 15 residues. The CDR3 region has the DNA TGCAGTGCTAGTCCCAACAGGGGCCCGCGGACTGAAGCTTTCTTT. It specifies CSASPNRGPRTEAFF.

The J gene is TRBJ2-7, the V gene TRBV6-5; 7 nucleotides agree with TRBD1. The CDR3 is 14 amino acids. The trim removed 7 bases at V and 3 bases at J, leaving 9 bases unmatched. Per germline, CDR1 MNHEY and CDR2 SVGAGI. In nucleotides, the CDR3 is TGTGCCAGCATTTCCTCCCGGACAGGCTACGAGCAGTACTTC. Amino acids: CASISSRTGYEQYF.

V gene TRBV11-2 combines with J gene TRBJ1-1; D is ambiguous. The CDR3 runs to 15 residues. Germline loops: CDR1 SGHAT, CDR2 FQNNGV. The V gene lost 1 base and the J gene lost 2 bases, with 11 bases spanning the gap. The CDR3: CASSLARNRNTEAFF. The DNA for the CDR3 is TGTGCCAGCAGCTTAGCACGAAATAGAAACACTGAAGCTTTCTTT.

This chain uses TRBV25-1 with TRBJ2-5, with D unclear. The CDR3 has 15 residues. Germline V CDR1 and CDR2: MGHDK, SYGVNS. V dropped 5 bases and J dropped 3 bases, with 16 bases sitting between them. The CDR3 spells CASSNTQDSEETQYF. CDR3 nucleotide sequence: TGTGCCAGCAGTAATACTCAGGATTCGGAAGAGACCCAGTACTTC. The full variable domain, rest sourced from reference TRBV25-1 and TRBJ2-5, is EADIYQTPRYLVIGTGKKITLECSQTMGHDKMYWYQQDPGMELHLIHYSYGVNSTEKGDLSSESTVSRIRTEHFPLTLESARPSHTSQYLCASSNTQDSEETQYFGPGTRLLVL.

This clone occurred a few times. The chain links TRBV6-5 to TRBJ2-7, with a weak D call TRBD1 (7 bases). Trimming took 0 bases from V and 3 from J, leaving 12 bases between them. Germline CDR1 reads MNHEY; CDR2 reads SVGAGI. The CDR3 totals 15 residues. CDR3 in DNA: TGTGCCAGCAGTTACTCTCGACAGGGAGGCTACGAGCAGTACTTC. Its protein product is CASSYSRQGGYEQYF.

V and J are TRBV5-1 and TRBJ2-1; 7 bases match TRBD1. Trimming at V came to 4 bases and at J to 9 bases, leaving 4 bases not matched to a gene. CDR1 is SGHRS and CDR2 is YFSETQ in the germline V gene. The CDR3 totals 12 residues. The CDR3, as DNA: TGCGCCAGCAGCGTAACAGGGGCTGAGCAGTTCTTC. Translated: CASSVTGAEQFF.

The genes are TRBV6-1 and TRBJ2-5, with 8 bases aligning to TRBD1. Trimming cost V 3 bases and J 5 bases; bases outside gene matches: 8. The germline V gene has CDR1 MNHNS and CDR2 SASEGT. The CDR3 contains 15 residues. Here the CDR3 DNA reads TGTGCCAGCAGTGATACGACAGGGGTTGGGGAGACCCAGTACTTC. It yields the protein CASSDTTGVGETQYF.

This clone has just a few counts. The chain recombines TRBV10-1 with TRBJ1-1, with D tentatively TRBD1 (6 bases). The V end was cut by 9 bases, the J end by 5 bases, with 19 bases between. Germline loops: CDR1 WNHNN, CDR2 SYGVQD (reference sequence). The CDR3 consists of 14 residues. The CDR3 here is CARTYTGMETEAFF. As DNA, the CDR3 is TGCGCCAGGACTTATACAGGGATGGAGACTGAAGCTTTCTTT.

The chain has TRBV12-2 and TRBJ1-2. TRBV12-2 is a known pseudogene. There are 14 residues in the CDR3. CDR3 loop: CASRPGVDVYGYTF. The CDR3 region has the DNA TGTGCAAGTCGCCCCGGGGTAGATGTCTATGGCTACACCTTC.

This chain connects TRBV18 to TRBJ2-7; 11 nucleotides line up with TRBD2. The CDR3 is 16 amino acids. Germline V gene data show CDR1 as KGHSH and CDR2 as LQKENI. Trimming at V came to 0 bases and at J to 3 bases, leaving 4 bases not matched to a gene. The CDR3 nucleotides are TGTGCCAGCTCACCACCGGTAGCGGGAGGGGGCTACGAGCAGTACTTC. Translating it yields CASSPPVAGGGYEQYF. The complete variable domain, with remaining parts taken from reference TRBV18 and TRBJ2-7, reads NAGVMQNPRHLVRRRGQEARLRCSPMKGHSHVYWYRQLPEEGLKFMVYLQKENIIDESGMPKERFSAEFPKEGPSILRIQQVVRGDSAAYFCASSPPVAGGGYEQYFGPGTRLTVT.

This chain links TRBV25-1 with TRBJ2-4, with TRBD2 matching 8 bases. Germline V gene data show CDR1 as MGHDK and CDR2 as SYGVNS. This CDR3 is built from 16 residues. V shed 1 base, J shed 4 bases, and the junction held 6 bases outside the gene matches. The CDR3 nucleotides are TGTGCCAGCAGTGAATTAGAAACTAGCGGAAAAAACATTCAGTACTTC. The encoded protein is CASSELETSGKNIQYF.

The V call is TRBV11-2, the J call TRBJ2-5; a possible D gene is TRBD2 (6 bases). V was shortened by 1 base and J by 5 bases, with 14 bases between the two germline ends. The germline CDR1 and CDR2 sequences are SGHAT and FQNNGV. The CDR3 runs to 15 residues. The CDR3 bases are TGTGCCAGCAGCTTAGGCGCGGGATTAAGGGAGACCCAGTACTTC. As protein: CASSLGAGLRETQYF.

The V and J genes are TRBV2 and TRBJ2-3, with D possibly being TRBD2 (6 bases). The CDR3 spans 15 residues. Looked up from germline, CDR1 is SNHLY and CDR2 is FYNNEI. V gave up 3 bases and J gave up 8 bases, with 18 bases separating them. In DNA, the CDR3 is TGTGCCAGCAGTGACCGGGCGGGAAACACTCTTACGCAGTATTTT. Its translation is CASSDRAGNTLTQYF.